The next 28 T cell receptor beta chains were all read from a single sample in a study of T cell responses to AZD1222 COVID-19 vaccine. Measured with immunoSEQ multiplex PCR; TCRdb has only the in-frame clones, and not every one. The sample consists of about 180,000 clones, more than 80% of them appearing once. The sequencing used peripheral blood, collected 28 days after the second dose of the MenACWY control vaccine. Source of these receptors: an adult who received the MenACWY meningococcal vaccine as a control.

The chain combines TRBV6-1 with TRBJ2-5, with D perhaps being TRBD1 or TRBD2 (6 bases each). The CDR3 totals 14 residues. Trimming cost V 0 bases and J 4 bases, with 9 bases left between them. Germline loops: CDR1 MNHNS, CDR2 SASEGT. The CDR3: CASSEAGGGETQYF. CDR3 in DNA: TGTGCCAGCAGTGAAGCAGGAGGGGGAGAGACCCAGTACTTC.

The chain has TRBV6-6 and TRBJ2-1; the match to TRBD1 covers 7 bases. Germline V gene data show CDR1 as MNHNY and CDR2 as SVGAGI (reference sequence). The CDR3 extends over 14 amino acids. The junction had 10 bases not matched to a gene; V was cut back by 2 bases and J by 12 bases. CDR3 in amino acids: CASSYDLNRGAQFF. In DNA form, the CDR3 reads TGTGCCAGCAGTTACGATCTAAACAGGGGCGCGCAGTTCTTC.

This chain connects TRBV6-1 to TRBJ2-3; no definite D call. Trimming took 1 base from V and 4 from J, leaving 9 bases between them. This CDR3 is 14 amino acids long. CDR1 is MNHNS and CDR2 is SASEGT in the germline V gene. This CDR3 reads CASSEGPGADTQYF. The CDR3 DNA reads TGTGCCAGCAGTGAAGGGCCTGGCGCAGATACGCAGTATTTT.

This chain connects TRBV11-2 to TRBJ2-7; maybe TRBD1 (6 bases). The V gene's germline CDR1 is SGHAT and CDR2 FQNNGV. V lost 4 bases and J 3 bases, leaving 7 bases between the germline ends. This CDR3 has 12 residues. The CDR3 protein is CASSWDNYEQYF. The CDR3 coding sequence is TGTGCCAGCAGCTGGGACAACTACGAGCAGTACTTC.

The V gene is TRBV28, the J gene TRBJ1-5; 8 bases fit TRBD1. CDR3 length: 16 residues. V dropped 6 bases and J dropped 2; count of bases not matched to a gene: 9. The germline CDR1 and CDR2 sequences are MDHEN and SYDVKM. CDR3 DNA: TGTGCCAGCAGCCTGATCCAGGGGGCCGGCAATCAGCCCCAGCATTTT. This encodes CASSLIQGAGNQPQHF.

This clone was observed a single time. This chain connects TRBV30 to TRBJ2-5; D is perhaps TRBD2 (6 bases). The CDR3 is made up of 13 amino acids. The V end lost 0 bases, the J end lost 7 bases, and 12 bases lay between the germline ends. Germline values: CDR1 GTSNPN, CDR2 SVGIG (reference sequence). CDR3 loop: CAWSVLDGRTQYF. The CDR3 nucleotides read TGTGCCTGGAGTGTACTGGACGGGAGGACCCAGTACTTC.

The rearrangement uses TRBV28 and TRBJ1-2, with D maybe TRBD1 (6 bases). This CDR3 comprises 14 residues. Germline V gene sequence: CDR1 MDHEN, CDR2 SYDVKM. V was pared by 7 bases and J by 4 bases, with 16 bases between. The CDR3 reads CASTRPTGSYGYTF. In DNA form, the CDR3 reads TGTGCCAGCACGCGACCAACAGGGTCCTATGGCTACACCTTC.

V usage is TRBV7-8 and J usage is TRBJ1-2; D call uncertain. The V gene lost 4 bases and the J gene lost 4 bases, with 19 bases spanning the gap. Looked up from germline, CDR1 is SGHVS and CDR2 is FQNEAQ. The CDR3 spans 16 residues. In DNA, the CDR3 is TGTGCCAGCAGCTCAGTAAACGTGGCAGATTCCTATGGCTACACCTTC. Its translation is CASSSVNVADSYGYTF.

The J gene is TRBJ2-7, the V gene TRBV28; D is ambiguous. Deletions cut 3 bases from V and 7 bases from J, with 10 bases between. CDR1 and CDR2 from the germline V gene are MDHEN and SYDVKM. The CDR3 extends over 12 amino acids. The CDR3 sequence: CASSLGYGEQYF. The CDR3 coding sequence is TGTGCCAGCAGTTTGGGATACGGGGAGCAGTACTTC.

The count of this clone is one. The chain combines TRBV28 with TRBJ2-3, with D maybe TRBD2 (5 bases). Between the trimmed V and J ends, which lost 4 bases and 2 bases, there was a span of 10 bases. The CDR3 has 14 amino acids. Germline V gives CDR1 MDHEN, CDR2 SYDVKM. CDR3 region: CASSSDSLTDTQYF. The CDR3, as DNA: TGTGCCAGCAGTTCGGACTCACTCACAGATACGCAGTATTTT.

The chain combines TRBV7-6 with TRBJ2-4, with D perhaps being TRBD1 or TRBD2 (5 bases each). Germline lookup yields CDR1 SGHVS and CDR2 FNYEAQ. The CDR3 has 17 amino acids. Trimming pared 2 bases from V and 6 bases from J, leaving 20 bases between. CDR3 amino acids: CASSLTLPGTLRNIQYF. The CDR3 DNA is TGTGCCAGCAGCTTAACCCTCCCCGGGACCTTGAGAAACATTCAGTACTTC.

This chain uses TRBV30 with TRBJ1-3; D unresolved. V lost 2 bases and J lost 3, with 8 bases in between. The CDR3 extends over 13 amino acids. CDR1 GTSNPN and CDR2 SVGIG come from the germline V gene (reference sequence). CDR3: CAWSPTLGNTIYF. Written as DNA, the CDR3 is TGTGCCTGGAGTCCAACGCTTGGAAACACCATATATTTT.

This clone was counted once. Other DNA variants within this sample encode the same CDR3. This sequence joins TRBV7-2 and TRBJ1-5; D is unresolved. The CDR3 sequence is 15 residues long. Trimming shortened V by 1 base and J by 3 bases, and 10 bases separated the two germline ends. Germline lookup yields CDR1 SGHTA and CDR2 FQGNSA. CDR3 sequence reads: CASSLDPGSNQPQHF. CDR3 DNA sequence: TGTGCCAGCAGCTTAGATCCGGGGTCCAATCAGCCCCAGCATTTT. Together with reference TRBV7-2 and TRBJ1-5, the CDR3 gives the full variable domain: GAGVSQSPSNKVTEKGKDVELRCDPISGHTALYWYRQSLGQGLEFLIYFQGNSAPDKSGLPSDRFSAERTGGSVSTLTIQRTQQEDSAVYLCASSLDPGSNQPQHFGDGTRLSIL.

V and J are TRBV5-1 and TRBJ1-2, with 11 bases matching TRBD1. The CDR3 length is 16 residues. In germline, CDR1 is SGHRS, CDR2 YFSETQ. The V gene end was trimmed by 0 bases and the J gene end by 4 bases; junction bases not matched to a gene: 5. CDR3 loop: CASSLGGQGAGYGYTF. The CDR3 bases are TGCGCCAGCAGCTTGGGAGGACAGGGGGCCGGCTATGGCTACACCTTC.

This clone has a single count. The V call is TRBV6-5, the J call TRBJ1-1; D is ambiguous. CDR1 and CDR2 (germline): MNHEY, SVGAGI. Trimming pared 6 bases from V and 1 base from J, leaving 12 bases between. This CDR3 region has 14 residues. In DNA form, the CDR3 reads TGTGCCAGCAGGACCCAGTACTCGAACACTGAAGCTTTCTTT. Translated: CASRTQYSNTEAFF.

The rearrangement links TRBV28 to TRBJ1-1; D might be TRBD1 (5 bases). The CDR3 has 13 residues. Trimming took 2 bases from V and 11 from J, leaving 15 bases between them. Germline loops: CDR1 MDHEN, CDR2 SYDVKM. CDR3 DNA sequence: TGTGCCAGCAGTTTACGGGTCCCGGGGGAGGCTTTCTTT. This sequence encodes CASSLRVPGEAFF.

The chain employs TRBV27 and TRBJ2-7, with TRBD2 matching over 7 bases. This CDR3 spans 14 amino acids. Germline CDR1 is MNHEY and CDR2 is SMNVEV (reference sequence). Trimming took 5 bases from V and 7 from J; bases not matched to a gene: 11. CDR3 DNA sequence: TGTGCCAGCAGTCCCTGGACTAGGACGGGGGAGCAGTACTTC. The encoded protein is CASSPWTRTGEQYF.

The chain combines TRBV6-6 with TRBJ2-5, with D perhaps assigned TRBD1 or TRBD2 (5 bases each). V dropped 7 bases and J dropped 2 bases, with 17 bases sitting between them. The CDR3 length is 15 residues. The germline CDR1 and CDR2 sequences are MNHNY and SVGAGI (reference sequence). The CDR3 spells CASTETGTIQETQYF. The CDR3 DNA sequence: TGTGCCAGCACCGAGACCGGGACGATACAAGAGACCCAGTACTTC.

This clone came up once. The rearrangement uses TRBV27 and TRBJ2-7; no firm D call. CDR1 is MNHEY and CDR2 is SMNVEV in the germline V gene (reference sequence). V was shortened by 5 bases and J by 6 bases, with 14 bases between the two germline ends. The CDR3 consists of 13 residues. The CDR3 loop is CASSLPIVGEQYF. DNA of the CDR3: TGTGCCAGCAGTCTTCCCATAGTGGGCGAGCAGTACTTC.

The chain uses TRBV6-1 and TRBJ1-2, with TRBD1 matching over 12 bases. The junction had 11 bases not matched to a gene; V was cut back by 2 bases and J by 7 bases. Germline assignment: CDR1 MNHNS and CDR2 SASEGT. This CDR3 region has 17 residues. The CDR3 region is CASSESSGTGGEGGYTF. As DNA, the CDR3 is TGTGCCAGCAGTGAAAGCTCCGGGACAGGGGGCGAAGGTGGCTACACCTTC.

The genes are TRBV7-2 and TRBJ2-7; D might be TRBD1 (6 bases). Trimming removed 5 bases from V and 4 bases from J, with 18 bases in between. Germline V CDR1 and CDR2: SGHTA, FQGNSA. The CDR3 length is 15 residues. The CDR3 nucleotides are TGTGCCAGCAGCCGGACCGGGACAAACCCTTACGAGCAGTACTTC. The encoded protein is CASSRTGTNPYEQYF. Full variable domain (outside the CDR3, taken from reference TRBV7-2 and TRBJ2-7): GAGVSQSPSNKVTEKGKDVELRCDPISGHTALYWYRQSLGQGLEFLIYFQGNSAPDKSGLPSDRFSAERTGGSVSTLTIQRTQQEDSAVYLCASSRTGTNPYEQYFGPGTRLTVT.

V is TRBV5-6 and J is TRBJ2-7; 7 nucleotides line up with TRBD1. Germline values: CDR1 SGHDT, CDR2 YYEEEE. The CDR3 consists of 16 residues. V shed 2 bases and J 0 bases; nucleotides not matched to a gene: 8. The CDR3 DNA sequence: TGTGCCAGCAGCTTCACAGACAGGGCCTACTCCTACGAGCAGTACTTC. This encodes CASSFTDRAYSYEQYF.

This chain joins TRBV9 and TRBJ1-2; D might be TRBD1 (5 bases). CDR3 length: 13 amino acids. Germline CDR1 reads SGDLS; CDR2 reads YYNGEE. With 7 bases removed from V and 4 bases from J, the gap between germline ends came to 14 bases. The CDR3 sequence is CASGEAGTYGYTF. The DNA of the CDR3 is TGTGCCAGCGGTGAGGCAGGGACCTATGGCTACACCTTC. Drawing the rest from reference TRBV9 and TRBJ1-2, the complete variable domain is DSGVTQTPKHLITATGQRVTLRCSPRSGDLSVYWYQQSLDQGLQFLIQYYNGEERAKGNILERFSAQQFPDLHSELNLSSLELGDSALYFCASGEAGTYGYTFGSGTRLTVV.

The chain combines TRBV4-3 with TRBJ2-2; D remains ambiguous. V dropped 0 bases and J dropped 6 bases, with 14 bases sitting between them. The CDR3 totals 16 residues. The germline V gene has CDR1 LGHNA and CDR2 YSLEER. CDR3 amino acids: CASSQDRVSQAGELFF. The CDR3 DNA reads TGCGCCAGCAGCCAAGATCGGGTCTCTCAGGCCGGGGAGCTGTTTTTT.

The gene calls are TRBV3-1 (or the pseudogene TRBV3-2) and TRBJ1-5; D is ambiguous. The V and J ends lost 1 base and 2 bases respectively, with 6 bases between them. The CDR3 runs 14 residues. Germline assignment: CDR1 LGHDT and CDR2 YNNKEL (reference sequence). CDR3 protein: CASSQASGNQPQHF. DNA of the CDR3: TGTGCCAGCAGCCAAGCCTCCGGCAATCAGCCCCAGCATTTT.

This chain connects TRBV15 to TRBJ2-7; D might be TRBD1 or TRBD2, each matching 5 bases. The germline CDR1 and CDR2 sequences are LNHNV and YYDKDF (reference sequence). The germline V and J ends were trimmed by 0 bases and 3 bases, with 12 bases remaining between them. This CDR3 is built from 15 residues. CDR3 bases: TGTGCCACCAGCAGAGATAGGGCAGGGAGCTACGAGCAGTACTTC. It yields the protein CATSRDRAGSYEQYF.

In its sample, this clone was seen a few times. The chain uses TRBV6-5 and TRBJ1-6; D gene ambiguous. Germline-derived CDR1 and CDR2 are MNHEY and SVGAGI. The CDR3 spans 14 residues. Trimming removed 6 bases from V and 1 base from J, with 7 bases in between. CDR3: CASRMGSYNSPLHF. CDR3 nucleotide sequence: TGTGCCAGCAGGATGGGGTCCTATAATTCACCCCTCCACTTT.

The chain links TRBV7-4 to TRBJ1-1; weak D call: TRBD1 (5 bases). The CDR3 loop spans 14 amino acids. The ends were cut back, 3 bases at V and 1 base at J, with 9 bases in the middle. Germline CDR1 SGHVT, CDR2 SQSDAQ. The CDR3 DNA reads TGTGCCAGCAGCTTTTGTACAGGGAACACTGAAGCTTTCTTT. Its protein product is CASSFCTGNTEAFF. The whole variable domain, remainder taken from reference TRBV7-4 and TRBJ1-1, is GAGVSQSPRYKVAKRGRDVALRCDSISGHVTLYWYRQTLGQGSEVLTYSQSDAQRDKSGRPSGRFSAERPERSVSTLKIQRTEQGDSAVYLCASSFCTGNTEAFFGQGTRLTVV.